The 4 T cell receptor beta chains below come from one sample, sequenced in a study of CD8+CD57+ T cells in acquired aplastic anemia. Selection for sequencing was limited to patients who had shown CD8+CD57+ cell expansion by flow cytometry. Genomic DNA was employed as the template in profiling TCR beta VDJ and CDR3. TCRdb used MiXCR to reprocess the reads, holding one entry per CDR3 protein. The sample shows 150,000 or so distinct CDR3 sequences, under 55% of them seen only once. The sequenced material came from sorted CD4+, CD8+, or CD8+CD57+ T cells (not recorded which) from PBMCs. The receptors here all came from a human donor with aplastic anemia.

This clonotype has a count of ten or more. V gene TRBV29-1 combines with J gene TRBJ1-5; the D is unclear. The V gene's germline CDR1 is SQVTM and CDR2 ANQGSEA. This CDR3 contains 13 residues. V was trimmed by 2 bases and J by 0 bases, leaving 5 bases between them. CDR3 region: CSVELGSNQPQHF. The CDR3, as DNA: TGCAGCGTTGAACTAGGTAGCAATCAGCCCCAGCATTTT.

This clonotype was seen a single time. V gene TRBV11-1 combines with J gene TRBJ2-3, with TRBD2 as a possible D gene (6 bases). V was cut by 1 base and J by 2 bases, with 19 bases left in between. Germline CDR1 reads SGHAT; CDR2 reads FQDESV (reference sequence). The CDR3 loop spans 18 amino acids. In DNA form, the CDR3 reads TGTGCCAGCAGCTTAGTTGTACCGCGCGGACTACTCACAGATACGCAGTATTTT. Translating gives CASSLVVPRGLLTDTQYF.

The genes are TRBV28 and TRBJ2-6; D not certain. Per germline, CDR1 MDHEN and CDR2 SYDVKM. V lost 6 bases and J 5 bases, leaving 5 bases between the germline ends. The CDR3 consists of 12 residues. In nucleotides, the CDR3 is TGTGCCAGCAGACTGCGGGCCAACGTCCTGACTTTC. Amino acid sequence: CASRLRANVLTF.

This clonotype occurred many times. The chain carries TRBV5-4 and TRBJ2-4; 12 positions match TRBD2. This CDR3 region has 19 residues. Germline trimming cut 4 bases from V and 0 bases from J; bases unmatched to any gene: 11. In germline, CDR1 is SGHNT, CDR2 YYREEE (reference sequence). The CDR3 coding sequence is TGTGCCAGCAGCGCGGAACTAGCGGGAGGAGGCCTAGCCAAAAACATTCAGTACTTC. Its protein product is CASSAELAGGGLAKNIQYF.